This T cell receptor beta chain was sequenced in a study of blood T cells in healthy people across ages. This clonotype has just a few counts. Caucasian individuals from Russia who were healthy and aged roughly 6 to 95 acted as donors. Extractions gave at least 6 micrograms of total RNA per sample. Through a sample-barcoded 5' primer and a J-beta primer mix, a second PCR was run for roughly 6 to 11 cycles. One entry per CDR3 protein results from TCRdb running MiXCR on the 5' RACE reads. The repertoire holds about 1.4 million distinct CDR3 sequences, with 59% as singletons. This CDR3 is 13 amino acids long. The germline V and J ends were trimmed by 7 bases and 5 bases, with 15 bases remaining between them.

The chain carries TRBV12-3 or TRBV12-4 and TRBJ2-7; no clear D. The sample was blood. The receptor was isolated from a man younger than 35 in good health. The CDR3 loop is CASTDPLLDEQYF. In DNA form, the CDR3 reads TGTGCCAGCACGGACCCTCTTCTCGACGAGCAGTACTTC.